This is a list of T cell receptor beta chains from one sample in a study of blood T cell repertoires in COVID-19. Assay used: immunoSEQ multiplex PCR; TCRdb lists only in-frame clones, some missing. The sample includes roughly 65,000 clones, around 83% of them seen just once. Sequencing input: peripheral blood. The source is a man between 50 and 59 years old with acute or convalescent COVID-19. Both conserved end residues are part of each CDR3. A D gene is named only where the DNA matches it firmly. Clone sizes are given selectively: once, few, many, or a class where the clone is expanded.

d_call: .; j_call: TRBJ2-2; v_call: TRBV9; clone_size: once; cdr3_nt: TGTGCCAGCAGCGTCGCACGGTTTACTGCGAACACCGGGGAGCTGTTTTTT; cdr3_aa: CASSVARFTANTGELFF
d_call: .; j_call: TRBJ1-2; v_call: TRBV7-2; clone_size: .; cdr3_nt: TGTGCCAGCAGCTTATCGGGAGGGACTGGCTACACCTTC; cdr3_aa: CASSLSGGTGYTF
d_call: TRBD1; j_call: TRBJ1-2; v_call: TRBV30; clone_size: .; cdr3_nt: TGTGCCTGGAGTAGGGACAGACCATATGGCTACACCTTC; cdr3_aa: CAWSRDRPYGYTF
d_call: TRBD1; j_call: TRBJ1-3; v_call: TRBV29-1; clone_size: .; cdr3_nt: TGCAGCGTGGGACAGTCTGGAAACACCATATATTTT; cdr3_aa: CSVGQSGNTIYF
d_call: TRBD1; j_call: TRBJ2-3; v_call: TRBV30; clone_size: .; cdr3_nt: TGTGCCTGGAGTGGGGGACAGAGCGAAACCCATACGCAGTATTTT; cdr3_aa: CAWSGGQSETHTQYF
d_call: .; j_call: TRBJ1-1; v_call: TRBV6-5; clone_size: few; cdr3_nt: TGTGCCAGCTTCCAGGGGTACTCTGAAGCTTTCTTT; cdr3_aa: CASFQGYSEAFF
d_call: .; j_call: TRBJ1-1; v_call: TRBV19; clone_size: .; cdr3_nt: TGTGCCAGTAGTATAGGCCCGGGGGGACCTGAAGCTTTCTTT; cdr3_aa: CASSIGPGGPEAFF
d_call: TRBD2; j_call: TRBJ2-1; v_call: TRBV5-1; clone_size: .; cdr3_nt: TGCGCCAGCAGCTTGGGTGTATACGGGGCGGGAGGGTACAATGAGCAGTTCTTC; cdr3_aa: CASSLGVYGAGGYNEQFF
d_call: .; j_call: TRBJ1-1; v_call: TRBV4-1; clone_size: few; cdr3_nt: TGCGCCAGCAGCCAAGGGTTGAATACGGGGGTTGAAGCTTTCTTT; cdr3_aa: CASSQGLNTGVEAFF
d_call: TRBD1; j_call: TRBJ2-7; v_call: TRBV4-2; clone_size: once; cdr3_nt: TGTGCCAGCAGCCGCCCGACAGGGGGGTCCTACGAGCAGTACTTC; cdr3_aa: CASSRPTGGSYEQYF
d_call: TRBD1; j_call: TRBJ1-1; v_call: TRBV20-1; clone_size: .; cdr3_nt: TGCAGTGCTAGTCCCCGGGACAGGGTAACTGAAGCTTTCTTT; cdr3_aa: CSASPRDRVTEAFF
d_call: .; j_call: TRBJ2-1; v_call: TRBV11-1; clone_size: .; cdr3_nt: TGTGCCAGCAGCTTAGAATATACCTACAATGAGCAGTTCTTC; cdr3_aa: CASSLEYTYNEQFF
d_call: TRBD2; j_call: TRBJ2-7; v_call: TRBV27; clone_size: .; cdr3_nt: TGTGCCAGCAGTTCCCTACTAGCGGGAATGTACGAGCAGTACTTC; cdr3_aa: CASSSLLAGMYEQYF
d_call: TRBD1; j_call: TRBJ2-2; v_call: TRBV24-1; clone_size: .; cdr3_nt: TGTGCCACCAGTGGCCTACCGGGACAGAAGAACACCGGGGAGCTGTTTTTT; cdr3_aa: CATSGLPGQKNTGELFF
d_call: TRBD1; j_call: TRBJ2-3; v_call: TRBV13; clone_size: .; cdr3_nt: TGTGCCAGCAGCATTTGGGACAGACGCCCCGCAGATACGCAGTATTTT; cdr3_aa: CASSIWDRRPADTQYF
d_call: TRBD2; j_call: TRBJ2-1; v_call: TRBV14; clone_size: .; cdr3_nt: TGTGCCAGCAGCCAAGTGTCAGCGGGGACGTCCTACAATGAGCAGTTCTTC; cdr3_aa: CASSQVSAGTSYNEQFF
d_call: .; j_call: TRBJ1-2; v_call: TRBV5-1; clone_size: .; cdr3_nt: TGCGCCAGCAGCTTTCAGGGCCCTCGGGATGGCTACACCTTC; cdr3_aa: CASSFQGPRDGYTF
d_call: TRBD2; j_call: TRBJ2-7; v_call: TRBV15; clone_size: .; cdr3_nt: TGTGCCACCAGCAGAGACAGCGGGAGGTACGAGCAGTACTTC; cdr3_aa: CATSRDSGRYEQYF
d_call: .; j_call: TRBJ1-2; v_call: TRBV9; clone_size: .; cdr3_nt: TGTGCCAGCAGCGTAGACTACCGGGTTTCCCAGTATGGCTACACCTTC; cdr3_aa: CASSVDYRVSQYGYTF
d_call: .; j_call: TRBJ2-1; v_call: TRBV19; clone_size: .; cdr3_nt: TGTGCCAGTAGCACTGCCTACTCCTACAATGAGCAGTTCTTC; cdr3_aa: CASSTAYSYNEQFF
d_call: TRBD1; j_call: TRBJ1-2; v_call: TRBV11-2; clone_size: .; cdr3_nt: TGTGCCAGCAGCGAAACGTGGGGGACAGTCGCTTATGGCTACACCTTC; cdr3_aa: CASSETWGTVAYGYTF
d_call: TRBD1; j_call: TRBJ2-5; v_call: TRBV18; clone_size: once; cdr3_nt: TGTGCCAGCTCACCAGGGACAGGCCAAGAGACCCAGTACTTC; cdr3_aa: CASSPGTGQETQYF
d_call: .; j_call: TRBJ1-2; v_call: TRBV9; clone_size: .; cdr3_nt: TGTGCCAGCAGCGTCCCCGGGAGCTATGGCTACACCTTC; cdr3_aa: CASSVPGSYGYTF
d_call: .; j_call: TRBJ1-2; v_call: TRBV19; clone_size: .; cdr3_nt: TGTGCCAGTAGTCTAACAGGGACTAACTATGGCTACACCTTC; cdr3_aa: CASSLTGTNYGYTF
d_call: TRBD1; j_call: TRBJ2-2; v_call: TRBV29-1; clone_size: .; cdr3_nt: TGCAGCGTTGAGAGGGACAGGGGCACCGGGGAGCTGTTTTTT; cdr3_aa: CSVERDRGTGELFF
d_call: .; j_call: TRBJ2-6; v_call: TRBV5-1; clone_size: .; cdr3_nt: TGCGCCAGCAGCACGACAGGACCTGGGGCCAACGTCCTGACTTTC; cdr3_aa: CASSTTGPGANVLTF
d_call: TRBD2; j_call: TRBJ2-1; v_call: TRBV10-3; clone_size: .; cdr3_nt: TGTGCCATCAGTGGGGGGAGGGCCACTAATGAGCAGTTCTTC; cdr3_aa: CAISGGRATNEQFF
d_call: .; j_call: TRBJ1-6; v_call: TRBV27; clone_size: .; cdr3_nt: TGTGCCAGCAGCGCGACGGGGTCTTTCGGCTCACCCCTCCACTTT; cdr3_aa: CASSATGSFGSPLHF
d_call: .; j_call: TRBJ1-1; v_call: TRBV18; clone_size: .; cdr3_nt: TGTGCCAGCTCCCGCGGGACCACGAACACTGAAGCTTTCTTT; cdr3_aa: CASSRGTTNTEAFF
d_call: .; j_call: TRBJ1-1; v_call: TRBV3-1/TRBV3-2; clone_size: .; cdr3_nt: TGTGCCAGCACCAAACAGGGCCTGAACACTGAAGCTTTCTTT; cdr3_aa: CASTKQGLNTEAFF
d_call: .; j_call: TRBJ1-5; v_call: TRBV6-5; clone_size: .; cdr3_nt: TGTGCCAGCTTGACTAGCGGGGAGCAGCCCCAGCATTTT; cdr3_aa: CASLTSGEQPQHF
d_call: .; j_call: TRBJ1-2; v_call: TRBV19; clone_size: .; cdr3_nt: TGTGCCAGTAGTATGAGCAGGTCCTATGGCTACACCTTC; cdr3_aa: CASSMSRSYGYTF
d_call: .; j_call: TRBJ2-7; v_call: TRBV5-6; clone_size: .; cdr3_nt: TGTGCCAGCAGCTTGGGTCTTCAGGGGCCCTACGAGCAGTACTTC; cdr3_aa: CASSLGLQGPYEQYF
d_call: TRBD2; j_call: TRBJ2-7; v_call: TRBV27; clone_size: .; cdr3_nt: TGTGCCAGCAGTTTATTACTAGCGGGGGTCTACGAGCAGTACTTC; cdr3_aa: CASSLLLAGVYEQYF
d_call: TRBD2; j_call: TRBJ2-1; v_call: TRBV28; clone_size: few; cdr3_nt: TGTGCCCTTGGACGCGGGAGCTCCTACAATGAGCAGTTCTTC; cdr3_aa: CALGRGSSYNEQFF
d_call: TRBD1; j_call: TRBJ2-5; v_call: TRBV11-2; clone_size: .; cdr3_nt: TGTGCCAGCAGCTGGACAGGGCAAGAGACCCAGTACTTC; cdr3_aa: CASSWTGQETQYF
d_call: TRBD2; j_call: TRBJ2-3; v_call: TRBV6-1; clone_size: .; cdr3_nt: TGTGCCAGCAGTGATGCGGGAGGGGGCACAGATACGCAGTATTTT; cdr3_aa: CASSDAGGGTDTQYF